These 7 T cell receptor beta chains originate from one sample sequenced in a study of OX40 agonist ivuxolimab in advanced cancers. The table came from immunoSEQ multiplex PCR; TCRdb's copy has only in-frame clones and leaves some out. The data hold fewer than 55,000 clones, with approximately 90% observed a single time. The specimen was CD4+ or CD8+ T cells sorted from blood, collected in a trial of the OX40 agonist ivuxolimab. The receptor set was obtained from an adult with an advanced solid tumor such as melanoma, head and neck, liver or kidney cancer.

DNA of the CDR3: TGTGCCAGCAGCTTATTTGCCACAGATACGCAGTATTTT. Its translation: CASSLFATDTQYF. The chain recombines TRBV11-2 with TRBJ2-3; D is uncertain. The germline gives CDR1 SGHAT, CDR2 FQNNGV. The length of the CDR3 is 13 residues. V was pared by 2 bases and J by 2 bases, with 5 bases between.

The rearrangement uses TRBV18 and TRBJ2-1; 9 nucleotides agree with TRBD2. CDR3 length equals 17 residues. Germline trimming cut 1 base from V and 2 bases from J; bases unmatched to any gene: 6. The germline CDR1 and CDR2 sequences are KGHSH and LQKENI. The CDR3 region is CASSPQGGRGTYNEQFF. The CDR3, as DNA: TGTGCCAGCTCACCACAAGGCGGGAGGGGAACCTACAATGAGCAGTTCTTC.

This sequence joins TRBV4-1 and TRBJ1-3, with D unresolved. CDR3 length: 17 residues. The germline CDR1 and CDR2 sequences are MGHRA and YSYEKL. Trimming took off 0 bases at V and 0 bases at J, with 12 bases between the two ends. The CDR3 coding sequence is TGCGCCAGCAGCCAAGATCCCATCCTAAACTCTGGAAACACCATATATTTT. Translated, it gives CASSQDPILNSGNTIYF.

The chain employs TRBV7-2 and TRBJ2-1; D is ambiguous. Trimming stripped 1 base from V and 5 bases from J, with 9 bases between. The CDR3 covers 14 residues. Germline-derived CDR1 and CDR2 are SGHTA and FQGNSA. The CDR3 DNA reads as TGTGCCAGCAGCTTAGTTGGACCAAACAATGAGCAGTTCTTC. Protein: CASSLVGPNNEQFF.

Here the CDR3 DNA reads TGCGCCAGCAGCCCCGATGGTGGGGGGGAGACCCAGTACTTC. Translating gives CASSPDGGGETQYF. The V gene is TRBV5-1, the J gene TRBJ2-5, with D possibly TRBD2 on 6 matching bases. Trimming took off 4 bases at V and 5 bases at J, with 15 bases between the two ends. CDR1 is SGHRS and CDR2 is YFSETQ in the germline V gene. The CDR3 is 14 amino acids. Supplemented by reference TRBV5-1 and TRBJ2-5, the full variable domain reads KAGVTQTPRYLIKTRGQQVTLSCSPISGHRSVSWYQQTPGQGLQFLFEYFSETQRNKGNFPGRFSGRQFSNSRSEMNVSTLELGDSALYLCASSPDGGGETQYFGPGTRLLVL.

This clone was counted between two and nine times. The chain carries TRBV7-8 and TRBJ1-2; possible D gene TRBD1, 6 bases. V was pared by 1 base and J by 0 bases, with 6 bases between. This CDR3 is 14 amino acids long. Germline loops: CDR1 SGHVS, CDR2 FQNEAQ. CDR3: CASSLDRANYGYTF. The CDR3 region has the DNA TGTGCCAGCAGCTTAGACAGGGCTAACTATGGCTACACCTTC.

This chain uses TRBV6-5 with TRBJ1-2, with 12 bases identical to TRBD1. Looked up from germline, CDR1 is MNHEY and CDR2 is SVGAGI. V dropped 8 bases and J dropped 8; count of bases not matched to a gene: 3. CDR3 length equals 12 residues. CDR3 coding DNA: TGTGCCAGCCGGGGGACAGGGGGCGGCTACACCTTC. Its protein is CASRGTGGGYTF.